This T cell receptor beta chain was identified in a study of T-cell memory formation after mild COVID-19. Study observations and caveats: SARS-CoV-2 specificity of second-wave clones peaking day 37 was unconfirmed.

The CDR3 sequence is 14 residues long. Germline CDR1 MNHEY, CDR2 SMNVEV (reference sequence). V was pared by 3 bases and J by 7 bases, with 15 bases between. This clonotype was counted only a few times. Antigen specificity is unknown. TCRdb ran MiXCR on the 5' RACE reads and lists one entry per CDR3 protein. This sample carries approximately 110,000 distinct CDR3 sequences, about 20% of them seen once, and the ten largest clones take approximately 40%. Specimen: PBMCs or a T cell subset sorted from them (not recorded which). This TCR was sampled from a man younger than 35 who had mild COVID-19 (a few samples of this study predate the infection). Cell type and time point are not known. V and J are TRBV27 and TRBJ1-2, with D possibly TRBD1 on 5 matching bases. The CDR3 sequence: CASSFRGVKGGYTF. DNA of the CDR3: TGTGCCAGCAGTTTCCGGGGGGTGAAGGGTGGCTACACCTTC.